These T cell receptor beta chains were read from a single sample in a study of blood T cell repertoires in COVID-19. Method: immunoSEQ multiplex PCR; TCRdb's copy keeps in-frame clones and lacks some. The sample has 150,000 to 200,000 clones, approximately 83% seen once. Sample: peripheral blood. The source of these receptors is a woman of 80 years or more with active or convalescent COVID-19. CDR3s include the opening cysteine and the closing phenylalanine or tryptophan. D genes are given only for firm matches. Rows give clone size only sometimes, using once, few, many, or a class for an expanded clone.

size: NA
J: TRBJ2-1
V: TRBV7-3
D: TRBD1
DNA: TGTGCCAGCAGCTCTACGGGACAGGGGGTCACTGAGCAGTTCTTC
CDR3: CASSSTGQGVTEQFF

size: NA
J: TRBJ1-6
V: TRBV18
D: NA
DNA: TGTGCCAGCTCACCAGGGGGCCCGAATTCACCCCTCCACTTT
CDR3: CASSPGGPNSPLHF

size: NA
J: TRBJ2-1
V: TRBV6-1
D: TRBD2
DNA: TGTGCCAGCAGTGAAAAGAGGCGACTAGCGGGGGTAAGCTCCTACAATGAGCAGTTCTTC
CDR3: CASSEKRRLAGVSSYNEQFF

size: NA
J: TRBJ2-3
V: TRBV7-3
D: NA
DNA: TGTGCCAGCGGAGATACGAGCACAGATACGCAGTATTTT
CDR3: CASGDTSTDTQYF

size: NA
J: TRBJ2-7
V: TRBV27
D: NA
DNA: TGTGCCAGCAGCAGGGATTGGGGCCCCTACGAGCAGTACTTC
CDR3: CASSRDWGPYEQYF

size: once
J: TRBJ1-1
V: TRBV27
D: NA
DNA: TGTGCCAGCAGTTTATCTGGTCGGACTGAAGCTTTCTTT
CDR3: CASSLSGRTEAFF

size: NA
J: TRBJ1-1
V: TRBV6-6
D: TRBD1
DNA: TGTGCCAGCAACCTAAGGACAGGGGTGAACACTGAAGCTTTCTTT
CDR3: CASNLRTGVNTEAFF

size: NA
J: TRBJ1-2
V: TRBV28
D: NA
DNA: TGTGCCAGCACCTCGGGGGGGGGCATAGTCTATGGCTACACCTTC
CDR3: CASTSGGGIVYGYTF

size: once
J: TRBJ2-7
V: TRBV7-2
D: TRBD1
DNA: TGTGCCAGCAGCAGAACCGGGACAGGGGTGGACGAGCAGTACTTC
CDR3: CASSRTGTGVDEQYF

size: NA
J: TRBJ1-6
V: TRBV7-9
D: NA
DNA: TGTGCCAGCAGCTTAGGGGCGGGGTTCAATTCACCCCTCCACTTT
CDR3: CASSLGAGFNSPLHF

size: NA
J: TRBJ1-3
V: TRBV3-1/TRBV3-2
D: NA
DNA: TGTGCCAGCAGCCAACTGACGGGGAGTAGGAGAAACACCATATATTTT
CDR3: CASSQLTGSRRNTIYF

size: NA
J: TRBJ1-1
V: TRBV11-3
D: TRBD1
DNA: TGTGCCAGCAGCTTTGGGCTCATAACGGACAGGTCCCGAGCTTTCTTT
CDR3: CASSFGLITDRSRAFF

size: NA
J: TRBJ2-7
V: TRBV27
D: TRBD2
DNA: TGTGCCAGCGCCCCCCCCGGCCCGGGGGGGGTCCACGAGCAGTACTTC
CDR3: CASAPPGPGGVHEQYF

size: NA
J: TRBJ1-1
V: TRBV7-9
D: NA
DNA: TGTGCCAGCAGCCCTTCCCCGCGGAGGGAAGCTTTCTTT
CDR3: CASSPSPRREAFF

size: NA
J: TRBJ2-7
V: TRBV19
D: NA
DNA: TGTGCCAGCAGAACAGGGTACGAGCAGTACTTC
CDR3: CASRTGYEQYF

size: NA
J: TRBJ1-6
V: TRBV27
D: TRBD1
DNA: TGTGCCAGCAGTTTAACAGGGGTCCGTTCACCCCTCCACTTT
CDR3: CASSLTGVRSPLHF